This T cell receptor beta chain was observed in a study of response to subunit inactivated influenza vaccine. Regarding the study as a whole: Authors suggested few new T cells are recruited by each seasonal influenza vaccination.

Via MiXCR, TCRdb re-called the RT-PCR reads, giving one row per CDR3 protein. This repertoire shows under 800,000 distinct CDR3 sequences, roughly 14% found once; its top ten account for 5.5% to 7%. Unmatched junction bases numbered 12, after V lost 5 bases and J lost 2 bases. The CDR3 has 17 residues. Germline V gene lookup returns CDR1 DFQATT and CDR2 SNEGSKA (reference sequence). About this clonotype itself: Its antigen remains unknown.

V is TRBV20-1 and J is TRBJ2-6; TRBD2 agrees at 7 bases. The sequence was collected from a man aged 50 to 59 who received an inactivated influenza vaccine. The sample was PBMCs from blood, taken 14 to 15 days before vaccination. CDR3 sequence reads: CSASPSGGRAGANVLTF. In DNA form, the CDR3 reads TGCAGTGCTTCTCCCTCGGGGGGAAGGGCTGGGGCCAACGTCCTGACTTTC.